This T cell receptor beta chain was sequenced in a study of T cell responses to AZD1222 COVID-19 vaccine. The germline V and J ends were trimmed by 3 bases and 6 bases, with 21 bases remaining between them. CDR1 is DFQATT and CDR2 is SNEGSKA in the germline V gene (reference sequence). This CDR3 is 16 amino acids long. Generated by immunoSEQ multiplex PCR, the TCRdb table keeps only in-frame clones and is missing some. The repertoire consists of roughly 150,000 clones, with around 92% occurring once and the leading ten covering about 2.3%. This specimen consisted of peripheral blood, obtained on day 0 of AZD1222 vaccination. J is TRBJ2-1 and V is TRBV20-1, with a tentative D call TRBD2 (6 bases). The TCR comes from an adult in good health. This CDR3 reads CSASRGGSGDSNEQFF. CDR3 DNA: TGCAGTGCTAGTCGTGGAGGGAGCGGCGATTCCAATGAGCAGTTCTTC.